These T cell receptor beta chains were read from a single sample in a study of blood T cell repertoires in COVID-19. Only in-frame clones appear in the TCRdb table, and some are missing; sequencing was by immunoSEQ multiplex PCR. The repertoire consists of 190,000 or so clones, with roughly 92% occurring once and the leading ten covering about 0.76%. The sample taken for sequencing was peripheral blood. These receptors all stem from a man younger than 40 with COVID-19, enrolled during active disease. Both conserved end residues are part of each CDR3. D genes are given only for firm matches. Size is stated for part of the rows, as once, few or many counts, or as a class when the clone is expanded.

>once|TRBJ2-6|.|TRBV6-1
CASSELGPGSGANVLTF
TGTGCCAGCAGTGAACTGGGGCCGGGCTCTGGGGCCAACGTCCTGACTTTC
>.|TRBJ2-1|.|TRBV5-1
CASSLGVGLSNEQFF
TGCGCCAGCAGCTTAGGAGTGGGACTCAGCAATGAGCAGTTCTTC
>.|TRBJ2-3|TRBD1|TRBV2
CASSADRGKTDTQYF
TGTGCCAGCAGTGCGGACAGGGGGAAGACAGATACGCAGTATTTT
>.|TRBJ2-3|.|TRBV9
CASSVRTDDTQYF
TGTGCCAGCAGCGTCCGGACAGACGATACGCAGTATTTT
>.|TRBJ1-1|.|TRBV12-3/TRBV12-4
CASRTPPVDSVF
TGTGCCAGCAGGACCCCGCCCGTGGACAGCGTCTTT
>once|TRBJ1-1|.|TRBV19
CASSMGALNTEAFF
TGTGCCAGTAGTATGGGGGCGTTGAACACTGAAGCTTTCTTT
>.|TRBJ2-5|.|TRBV4-1
CASSQEPSEETQYF
TGCGCCAGCAGCCAAGAGCCTAGCGAAGAGACCCAGTACTTC
>.|TRBJ2-1|TRBD2|TRBV7-2
CASSFQTSGTLSYNEQFF
TGTGCCAGCAGCTTTCAGACTAGCGGTACCCTCTCCTACAATGAGCAGTTCTTC
>.|TRBJ2-5|TRBD2|TRBV27
CASSLIAGGVETQYF
TGTGCCAGCAGTTTAATAGCGGGGGGCGTAGAGACCCAGTACTTC
>.|TRBJ1-1|.|TRBV27
CASSLTNSRWTEAFF
TGTGCCAGCAGTTTGACCAACAGTCGCTGGACTGAAGCTTTCTTT
>.|TRBJ2-3|TRBD2|TRBV7-6
CASSLASTSGGLYTQYF
TGTGCCAGCAGCTTAGCTTCGACTAGCGGGGGGTTATATACGCAGTATTTT
>.|TRBJ2-1|TRBD2|TRBV4-1
CASSPLGSGLAGAEQFF
TGCGCCAGCAGCCCCCTCGGGTCGGGACTAGCGGGGGCCGAGCAGTTCTTC
>.|TRBJ2-7|.|TRBV3-1/TRBV3-2
CASSLRREQYF
TGTGCCAGCAGCCTCAGGCGTGAGCAGTACTTC
>.|TRBJ1-2|.|TRBV19
CATSARGMFGYTF
TGTGCCACCTCCGCCCGGGGGATGTTTGGCTACACCTTC
>.|TRBJ1-2|.|TRBV6-5
CASSYYKGNYGYTF
TGTGCCAGCAGTTACTATAAGGGGAACTATGGCTACACCTTC
>.|TRBJ2-1|.|TRBV7-9
CASSLVGTGWGEQFF
TGTGCCAGCAGCTTAGTTGGGACTGGCTGGGGTGAGCAGTTCTTC
>.|TRBJ1-2|TRBD1|TRBV3-1/TRBV3-2
CASSQTSGTGGVYGYTF
TGTGCCAGCAGCCAAACTTCCGGGACAGGGGGCGTCTATGGCTACACCTTC
>.|TRBJ1-5|.|TRBV7-2
CASSLRGQPQHF
TGTGCCAGCAGCTTAAGGGGTCAGCCCCAGCATTTT
>.|TRBJ1-2|.|TRBV18
CASSPRGDYGYTF
TGTGCCAGCTCACCACGGGGCGACTATGGCTACACCTTC
>.|TRBJ1-2|TRBD1|TRBV27
CASSKMDREGQNYGYTF
TGTGCCAGCAGTAAAATGGACAGGGAGGGACAGAATTATGGCTACACCTTC
>.|TRBJ2-7|TRBD2|TRBV5-4
CASSLLSGRGEQYF
TGTGCCAGCAGCTTACTCTCAGGGAGGGGCGAGCAGTACTTC
>.|TRBJ2-1|TRBD2|TRBV19
CASSISGTSGGRRQFF
TGTGCCAGTAGTATCTCCGGGACTAGCGGGGGGAGGCGGCAGTTCTTC
>.|TRBJ2-5|TRBD1|TRBV18
CASSPFAPWTGPAGVQETQYF
TGTGCCAGCTCACCATTTGCGCCGTGGACAGGGCCGGCAGGCGTCCAAGAGACCCAGTACTTC
>.|TRBJ2-5|TRBD2|TRBV3-1/TRBV3-2
CASSHNSGGAETQYF
TGTGCCAGCAGCCATAATAGCGGGGGGGCAGAGACCCAGTACTTC
>.|TRBJ1-1|.|TRBV6-5
CASRSGQGNTEAFF
TGTGCCAGCAGATCTGGGCAGGGGAACACTGAAGCTTTCTTT
>once|TRBJ2-5|.|TRBV4-1
CASSQEVASVETQYF
TGCGCCAGCAGCCAAGAAGTCGCTAGCGTTGAGACCCAGTACTTC
>.|TRBJ1-1|.|TRBV29-1
CSVEGGRAQAKAFF
TGCAGCGTTGAGGGAGGCAGGGCCCAAGCGAAAGCTTTCTTT
>.|TRBJ2-3|.|TRBV29-1
CSVGTRRDTQYF
TGCAGCGTAGGGACTCGACGAGATACGCAGTATTTT
>.|TRBJ1-5|.|TRBV19
CASGGTLAQHF
TGTGCCAGTGGAGGGACCTTGGCCCAGCATTTT
>.|TRBJ2-7|.|TRBV6-5
CASKLTASYEQYF
TGTGCCAGCAAGTTGACAGCCTCCTACGAGCAGTACTTC
>.|TRBJ1-1|.|TRBV27
CASSLNRFGFTEAFF
TGTGCCAGCAGTTTAAATAGGTTCGGGTTCACTGAAGCTTTCTTT
>.|TRBJ1-5|TRBD1|TRBV30
CAWSPQGGQPQHF
TGTGCCTGGAGCCCTCAGGGGGGTCAGCCCCAGCATTTT
>.|TRBJ2-7|.|TRBV6-1
CASSEFGSSWEQYF
TGTGCCAGCAGTGAATTCGGGTCCTCTTGGGAGCAGTACTTC
>.|TRBJ2-1|TRBD2|TRBV9
CASSAAPGGEYNEQFF
TGTGCCAGCAGCGCAGCTCCCGGGGGGGAATACAATGAGCAGTTCTTC
>once|TRBJ1-5|.|TRBV15
CATSIYGTGGQPQHF
TGTGCCACCAGCATATATGGGACGGGGGGTCAGCCCCAGCATTTT
>.|TRBJ2-1|TRBD2|TRBV9
CASSRSGLAGTDEQFF
TGTGCCAGCAGCAGATCGGGACTAGCGGGGACGGATGAGCAGTTCTTC
>.|TRBJ2-5|.|TRBV10-2
CASSEPAGLETQYF
TGCGCCAGCAGTGAGCCTGCAGGGTTAGAGACCCAGTACTTC
>.|TRBJ2-3|TRBD2|TRBV30
CAWTLGGAPDTQYF
TGTGCCTGGACCCTCGGGGGGGCCCCAGATACGCAGTATTTT
>.|TRBJ1-2|TRBD1|TRBV4-1
CASSSQGALYGYTF
TGCGCCAGCAGCTCACAGGGGGCACTCTATGGCTACACCTTC
>.|TRBJ1-2|TRBD1|TRBV28
CASSRDRTNYGYTF
TGTGCCAGCAGTCGGGACAGGACTAACTATGGCTACACCTTC